The source of this T cell receptor (beta chain) is a study of blood T cell repertoires in COVID-19. The V segment lost 7 bases and the J segment 1 base; nucleotides outside the gene matches: 12. This CDR3 is 15 amino acids long. Germline V gene lookup returns CDR1 SQVTM and CDR2 ANQGSEA. TCRdb keeps only in-frame clones here, not all; method: immunoSEQ multiplex PCR. The sample yields about 130,000 clones, around 88% seen once. Seattle patients were enrolled during active infection and followed longitudinally. The chain employs TRBV29-1 and TRBJ1-1; 7 positions agree with TRBD1. The receptor was derived from a man in his sixties with COVID-19, enrolled during active disease. Specimen: peripheral blood. The CDR3 loop reads CSGGQVKVGNTEAFF. In DNA form, the CDR3 reads TGCAGCGGTGGACAGGTTAAGGTGGGGAACACTGAAGCTTTCTTT.